These 32 T cell receptor beta chains were sequenced from one sample in a study of a mutant IDH1 vaccine in newly diagnosed glioma. These receptors have no identified antigens. Method: immunoSEQ multiplex PCR; TCRdb's copy keeps in-frame clones and lacks some. The sample contains about 68,000 clones, about four fifths of which appear only once. Time point indicated: week 35, safety follow-up. Vaccinated patients received 300 ug of mutant IDH1 20-mer peptide per dose, with topical imiquimod. The specimen was PBMCs, collected from a glioma patient whose treatment included an IDH1 peptide vaccine. Receptors were obtained from a man aged 18 to 29 with glioma.

The chain employs TRBV10-3 and TRBJ2-5; D is uncertain. V was clipped by 0 bases and J by 4 bases, with 9 bases between them. The CDR3 is made up of 14 amino acids. The germline V gene encodes CDR1 ENHRY and CDR2 SYGVKD. The CDR3 bases are TGTGCCATCAGTGAGTCGGGTACCCGAGAGACCCAGTACTTC. Its translation: CAISESGTRETQYF.

The rearrangement links TRBV6-5 to TRBJ1-4; D gene ambiguous. Germline CDR1 and CDR2: MNHEY and SVGAGI. The V gene lost 0 bases and the J gene lost 7 bases, with 9 bases spanning the gap. The CDR3 runs 14 residues. In DNA form, the CDR3 reads TGTGCCAGCAGTTACTCTTACAACGGTGAAAAACTGTTTTTT. It translates to CASSYSYNGEKLFF.

This chain connects TRBV11-2 to TRBJ2-7; 7 bases map to TRBD2. The germline CDR1 and CDR2 sequences are SGHAT and FQNNGV. V gave up 1 base and J gave up 0 bases; unmatched junction bases: 12. The CDR3 consists of 18 residues. CDR3 loop: CASSLALARRRSSYEQYF. The DNA for the CDR3 is TGTGCCAGCAGCTTAGCACTAGCGAGACGTAGGAGCTCCTACGAGCAGTACTTC.

The V and J genes are TRBV6-5 and TRBJ2-7, with a weak D call TRBD2 (6 bases). Between the trimmed V and J ends, which lost 3 bases and 4 bases, there was a span of 10 bases. The CDR3 sequence is 13 residues long. In germline, CDR1 is MNHEY, CDR2 SVGAGI. The DNA for the CDR3 is TGTGCCAGCAGTTATGGAGGGCGGTACGAGCAGTACTTC. This translates into CASSYGGRYEQYF.

J is TRBJ2-2 and V is TRBV4-3; D not certain. Germline V gene data show CDR1 as LGHNA and CDR2 as YSLEER. The ends were cut back, 1 base at V and 1 base at J, with 13 bases in the middle. The CDR3 runs to 17 residues. The CDR3 DNA reads as TGCGCCAGCAGCCAAGCGAAAAGTACATTGAACACCGGGGAGCTGTTTTTT. Translation: CASSQAKSTLNTGELFF.

This clone was picked up a small number of times. The junction and the germline gene differ at one end; a read error may be behind it. J is TRBJ2-1 and V is TRBV7-7; D perhaps matches TRBD2 (5 bases). The CDR3 runs to 15 residues. Germline CDR1 reads SSHAT; CDR2 reads FNYEAQ (reference sequence). CDR3 in DNA: TGTGCTAGCAGCTTGGCGGGTAACTCCTACAATGAGCAGTTCTTC. It is translated as CASSLAGNSYNEQFF.

The rearrangement joins TRBV6-1 to TRBJ1-1, with 8 bases that match TRBD1. Losses at the gene ends were 7 bases for V and 4 bases for J; bases not matched to a gene: 8. Per germline, CDR1 MNHNS and CDR2 SASEGT. This CDR3 region has 14 residues. In nucleotides, the CDR3 is TGTGCCAGCACCCCGACAGGGGTGTTCACTGAAGCTTTCTTT. This encodes CASTPTGVFTEAFF.

V and J are TRBV18 and TRBJ2-1; no clear D. Germline V CDR1 and CDR2: KGHSH, LQKENI. V was trimmed by 8 bases and J by 0 bases, leaving 11 bases between them. The CDR3 loop spans 14 amino acids. The CDR3 reads CASRIRSSYNEQFF. CDR3 in DNA: TGTGCCAGCCGAATCCGTAGCTCCTACAATGAGCAGTTCTTC.

V is TRBV19 and J is TRBJ1-3, with 7 positions matching TRBD1. This CDR3 spans 17 amino acids. Germline V lookup: CDR1 LNHDA, CDR2 SQIVND (reference sequence). Unmatched junction bases numbered 11, after V lost 6 bases and J lost 0 bases. The CDR3 spells CASRPYGQGVSGNTIYF. The CDR3, as DNA: TGTGCCAGTAGGCCCTACGGGCAGGGGGTCTCTGGAAACACCATATATTTT.

This chain connects TRBV5-4 to TRBJ2-5; a possible D gene is TRBD1 (6 bases). The CDR3 consists of 14 residues. Trimming pared 4 bases from V and 1 base from J, leaving 11 bases between. Germline lookup yields CDR1 SGHNT and CDR2 YYREEE (reference sequence). The chain's CDR3 is CASSSWGRQETQYF. DNA for the CDR3: TGTGCCAGCAGCAGTTGGGGGCGCCAAGAGACCCAGTACTTC.

V is TRBV10-3 and J is TRBJ2-5, with 7 bases fitting TRBD1. This CDR3 is 13 amino acids long. Germline CDR1 ENHRY, CDR2 SYGVKD. The V and J ends lost 6 bases and 5 bases, in that order; junction bases with no gene match: 6. The CDR3 DNA reads as TGTGCCATCAGGGCCGACAGGGCGGAGACCCAGTACTTC. Residues: CAIRADRAETQYF.

This clone was counted once. The chain carries TRBV19 and TRBJ2-3, with TRBD2 matching 8 bases. CDR3 length equals 15 residues. J gave up 4 bases and V 6 bases, and 9 bases lay outside the gene matches. The germline V gene has CDR1 LNHDA and CDR2 SQIVND (reference sequence). The CDR3 nucleotides read TGTGCCAGTAGCCTTATCGGGAGGGCCCCAGATACGCAGTATTTT. Encoded protein: CASSLIGRAPDTQYF. Drawing the rest from reference TRBV19 and TRBJ2-3, the complete variable domain is DGGITQSPKYLFRKEGQNVTLSCEQNLNHDAMYWYRQDPGQGLRLIYYSQIVNDFQKGDIAEGYSVSREKKESFPLTVTSAQKNPTAFYLCASSLIGRAPDTQYFGPGTRLTVL.

The chain has TRBV6-4 and TRBJ1-2; D is possibly TRBD1 (5 bases). Trimming removed 2 bases from V and 4 bases from J, with 8 bases in between. This CDR3 is 13 amino acids long. Germline CDR1 reads MRHNA; CDR2 reads SNTAGT. CDR3 residues: CASSDRGSYGYTF. CDR3 DNA sequence: TGTGCCAGCAGTGACAGGGGCAGCTATGGCTACACCTTC.

This chain uses TRBV6-1 with TRBJ2-5; TRBD1 matches 8 bases. Germline trimming cut 6 bases from V and 2 bases from J; bases unmatched to any gene: 2. This CDR3 region has 13 residues. The germline CDR1 and CDR2 sequences are MNHNS and SASEGT. The CDR3 nucleotides are TGTGCCAGCAGGAGGACAGGGCAAGAGACCCAGTACTTC. It yields the protein CASRRTGQETQYF.

J is TRBJ1-1 and V is TRBV4-1; TRBD1 agrees at 8 bases. From germline, CDR1 is MGHRA and CDR2 YSYEKL. The CDR3 spans 16 residues. V was clipped by 0 bases and J by 7 bases; unmatched bases: 10. The chain's CDR3 is CASSQDLGTGAFEAFF. The CDR3 DNA follows: TGCGCCAGCAGCCAAGATCTCGGGACAGGCGCCTTTGAAGCTTTCTTT.

This clone turned up a few times. The CDR3 coding sequence is TGTGCCAGCAGCTTGCAGTCCTTAGCTTTCTTT. Its protein is CASSLQSLAFF. The V gene is TRBV11-1, the J gene TRBJ1-1; D is unclear. This CDR3 spans 11 amino acids. Per germline, CDR1 SGHAT and CDR2 FQDESV (reference sequence). V was cut by 3 bases and J by 10 bases, with 9 bases left in between.

The chain links TRBV5-1 to TRBJ2-2; 8 bases map to TRBD2. The CDR3 is made up of 16 amino acids. The V segment lost 3 bases and the J segment 8 bases; nucleotides outside the gene matches: 12. Germline-derived CDR1 and CDR2 are SGHRS and YFSETQ. The CDR3 nucleotides are TGCGCCAGCAGCTACGGAGCGGGGGAACGAAGAGGGGAGCTGTTTTTT. Its protein product is CASSYGAGERRGELFF.

The rearrangement joins TRBV7-6 to TRBJ2-5; 7 bases fit TRBD1. Unmatched junction bases numbered 8, after V lost 5 bases and J lost 2 bases. The germline V gene has CDR1 SGHVS and CDR2 FNYEAQ. CDR3 size: 15 residues. In nucleotides, the CDR3 is TGTGCCAGCAGCAGTCCGGGACAGATTCAAGAGACCCAGTACTTC. It yields the protein CASSSPGQIQETQYF.

The V call is TRBV7-9, the J call TRBJ2-5, with D possibly TRBD1 on 5 matching bases. Trimming removed 4 bases at V and 0 bases at J, with 9 bases between. The CDR3 is 14 amino acids. Germline values: CDR1 SEHNR, CDR2 FQNEAQ (reference sequence). The CDR3 reads CASSYVRDQETQYF. The CDR3 nucleotides are TGTGCCAGCAGCTACGTCAGGGACCAAGAGACCCAGTACTTC.

This chain links TRBV5-4 with TRBJ2-1; 7 positions match TRBD1. Germline V CDR1 and CDR2: SGHNT, YYREEE (reference sequence). V was clipped by 0 bases and J by 8 bases; unmatched bases: 8. The CDR3 is 15 residues long. CDR3 nucleotides: TGTGCCAGCAGCTTGGACAGGGGTGGAGTCCATGAGCAGTTCTTC. Translated, it gives CASSLDRGGVHEQFF.

CDR3 sequence reads: CASSSGGAAGGYTF. The CDR3 DNA sequence: TGTGCCAGCAGCTCGGGCGGAGCCGCCGGGGGCTACACCTTC. This chain joins TRBV7-9 and TRBJ1-2; D gene ambiguous. The CDR3 is 14 amino acids. Trimming stripped 4 bases from V and 8 bases from J, with 17 bases between. Germline CDR1 SEHNR, CDR2 FQNEAQ (reference sequence).

The chain employs TRBV28 and TRBJ2-7; unclear D gene. V dropped 6 bases and J dropped 2 bases, with 5 bases sitting between them. Germline CDR1 is MDHEN and CDR2 is SYDVKM. The CDR3 has 11 amino acids. The CDR3 sequence is CASSLPYEQYF. CDR3 DNA: TGTGCCAGCAGCCTACCCTACGAGCAGTACTTC.

V is TRBV6-5 and J is TRBJ1-4; D gene ambiguous. The germline V gene has CDR1 MNHEY and CDR2 SVGAGI. V lost 8 bases to trimming and J lost 8 bases, with 6 bases between them. The CDR3 consists of 10 residues. The CDR3 reads CASGAEKLFF. CDR3 nucleotides: TGTGCCAGCGGTGCCGAAAAACTGTTTTTT.

This clone was detected once. The chain has TRBV10-3 and TRBJ1-4, with a tentative D call TRBD1 (5 bases). The CDR3 runs to 17 residues. Germline V gene data show CDR1 as ENHRY and CDR2 as SYGVKD. The V gene lost 10 bases and the J gene lost 0 bases, with 21 bases spanning the gap. The CDR3 spells CATQDRQRLATNEKLFF. Here the CDR3 DNA reads TGTGCCACCCAGGACCGACAGCGACTGGCAACTAATGAAAAACTGTTTTTT.

The V call is TRBV18, the J call TRBJ2-5; 7 nucleotides line up with TRBD1. CDR3 length: 16 residues. V shed 3 bases and J 5 bases; nucleotides not matched to a gene: 12. Germline V gives CDR1 KGHSH, CDR2 LQKENI. CDR3 protein: CASSPLGEGGFETQYF. In DNA form, the CDR3 reads TGTGCCAGCTCACCCCTTGGGGAAGGGGGCTTCGAGACCCAGTACTTC.

The gene calls are TRBV6-5 and TRBJ1-4; D ambiguous. The germline CDR1 and CDR2 sequences are MNHEY and SVGAGI. CDR3 length: 13 amino acids. V was cut by 4 bases and J by 10 bases, with 13 bases left in between. The CDR3 DNA sequence: TGTGCCAGCAGTTGGGTCCCAAACGGAAAACTGTTTTTT. The encoded protein is CASSWVPNGKLFF.

The V call is TRBV4-1, the J call TRBJ2-2; the D gene could be TRBD1 or TRBD2 (5 bases each). The length of the CDR3 is 16 residues. Germline CDR1 and CDR2: MGHRA and YSYEKL. V was clipped by 0 bases and J by 6 bases, with 14 bases between them. This chain's CDR3 is CASSQETGRGAGELFF. Here the CDR3 DNA reads TGCGCCAGCAGCCAAGAAACGGGCCGAGGGGCCGGGGAGCTGTTTTTT.

Concerning this clone: At one end, the junction sequence differs from germline, possibly due to a read error. The gene calls are TRBV7-9 and TRBJ2-3; 16 bases agree with TRBD2. The CDR3 covers 19 residues. Germline V gene lookup returns CDR1 SEHNR and CDR2 FQNEAQ (reference sequence). The CDR3 bases are TGTGCCAGCAGCCCCGGGCCGGGACTAGCGGGGGGGACCACAAATACGCAGTATTTT. Protein sequence: CASSPGPGLAGGTTNTQYF.

This clone was seen just once. The rearrangement links TRBV4-1 to TRBJ1-3; 7 nucleotides align to TRBD1. Germline CDR1 reads MGHRA; CDR2 reads YSYEKL. CDR3 length: 15 residues. Trimming at V came to 4 bases and at J to 1 base, leaving 4 bases not matched to a gene. The CDR3 DNA reads as TGCGCCAGCAGCCCCACAGGGGCATCTGGAAACACCATATATTTT. This translates into CASSPTGASGNTIYF.

In this sample, this clone turned up once. This rearrangement joins TRBV29-1 to TRBJ2-5; TRBD2 might be the D (6 bases). V lost 6 bases to trimming and J lost 1 base, with 9 bases between them. The CDR3 is 12 residues long. Germline loops: CDR1 SQVTM, CDR2 ANQGSEA. The CDR3 loop reads CSVGGPQETQYF. For the CDR3, the DNA is TGCAGCGTGGGGGGTCCCCAAGAGACCCAGTACTTC.

The rearrangement links TRBV7-2 to TRBJ1-1; D gene unclear. The CDR3 is made up of 14 amino acids. Per the germline V gene, CDR1 is SGHTA and CDR2 is FQGNSA. Trimming left V 2 bases short and J 6 bases short, with 13 bases between. CDR3 sequence (DNA): TGTGCCAGCAGCTTAATGCGGGGAAGGGCTGAAGCTTTCTTT. Amino acids: CASSLMRGRAEAFF.

The rearrangement links TRBV7-2 to TRBJ2-3; D is undetermined. The CDR3 is made up of 14 amino acids. Germline CDR1 reads SGHTA; CDR2 reads FQGNSA. V was shortened by 1 base and J by 6 bases, with 11 bases between the two germline ends. In DNA, the CDR3 is TGTGCCAGCAGCTTAGTATCGGTAACCGATACGCAGTATTTT. Translation gives CASSLVSVTDTQYF.